Each of the 15 T cell receptor beta chains below was sequenced from the same sample in a study of blood T cell repertoires in COVID-19. TCRdb keeps only in-frame clones here, not all; method: immunoSEQ multiplex PCR. The data show approximately 90,000 clones, with about 84% seen just once and around 4.5% held by the top ten. Sequenced material: peripheral blood. All receptors come from a man in his sixties with acute or convalescent COVID-19.

In this sample, this clone turned up a few times. This sequence joins TRBV19 and TRBJ2-6, with 7 bases fitting TRBD1. J was trimmed by 3 bases and V by 6 bases; bases with no gene match: 11. This CDR3 has 17 residues. Germline-derived CDR1 and CDR2 are LNHDA and SQIVND (reference sequence). The CDR3 region is CASRGDRANGGANVLTF. The CDR3 region has the DNA TGTGCCAGTAGGGGCGACAGGGCCAATGGTGGGGCCAACGTCCTGACTTTC.

The V and J genes are TRBV3-1 (or the pseudogene TRBV3-2) and TRBJ1-1, with unresolved D. This CDR3 has 16 residues. Trimming took 2 bases from V and 1 from J, leaving 14 bases between them. Germline V gives CDR1 LGHDT, CDR2 YNNKEL (reference sequence). The CDR3 loop is CASSQPGGYGNTEAFF. The CDR3 nucleotides read TGTGCCAGCAGCCAACCGGGCGGGTACGGGAACACTGAAGCTTTCTTT.

This clone was detected only once. The chain links TRBV3-1 (or the pseudogene TRBV3-2) to TRBJ2-7; D not resolved. V shed 2 bases and J shed 2 bases, with 7 bases lying between them. The germline CDR1 and CDR2 sequences are LGHDT and YNNKEL (reference sequence). CDR3 length equals 13 residues. This chain's CDR3 is CASSQLITYEQYF. CDR3 DNA sequence: TGTGCCAGCAGCCAACTAATCACCTACGAGCAGTACTTC.

The chain uses TRBV14 and TRBJ2-5; 10 bases line up with TRBD2. CDR1 is SGHDN, CDR2 FVKESK, per germline. The CDR3 covers 17 residues. V was pared by 2 bases and J by 7 bases, with 13 bases of the junction left unmatched. The CDR3 DNA follows: TGTGCCAGCAGCCAACCAAAGAGCGGGAGGGCCTTCCCGACCCAGTACTTC. Protein: CASSQPKSGRAFPTQYF.

The rearrangement uses TRBV18 and TRBJ2-5; 8 bases map to TRBD1. The CDR3 extends over 16 amino acids. The trim removed 0 bases at V and 5 bases at J, leaving 8 bases unmatched. Per the germline V gene, CDR1 is KGHSH and CDR2 is LQKENI. DNA for the CDR3: TGTGCCAGCTCACCACCGAAGACAGGGGTTTCGGAGACCCAGTACTTC. The encoded protein is CASSPPKTGVSETQYF.

This clone has a single count. The chain is built from TRBV4-3 and TRBJ2-2, with 11 bases lining up with TRBD2. This CDR3 spans 16 amino acids. Per the germline V gene, CDR1 is LGHNA and CDR2 is YSLEER. J was trimmed by 6 bases and V by 4 bases; bases with no gene match: 7. CDR3 in amino acids: CASSRTSGSGAGELFF. The CDR3 DNA reads as TGCGCCAGCAGCCGAACTAGCGGGAGTGGCGCCGGGGAGCTGTTTTTT.

This chain's CDR3 is CASSIDGPQNQPQHF. CDR3 DNA: TGTGCCAGTAGTATAGATGGGCCCCAAAATCAGCCCCAGCATTTT. The chain uses TRBV19 and TRBJ1-5; D unclear. Germline CDR1 and CDR2: LNHDA and SQIVND (reference sequence). V dropped 0 bases and J dropped 4 bases, with 10 bases sitting between them. The CDR3 is made up of 15 amino acids.

The table lists this clone with a count of one. This chain connects TRBV11-3 to TRBJ1-1; D gene unclear. Germline CDR1 SGHNT, CDR2 YENEEA. The V end lost 3 bases, the J end lost 4 bases, and 9 bases lay between the germline ends. This CDR3 contains 13 residues. CDR3 DNA: TGTGCCAGCAGCTTTCCGGGGTTCACTGAAGCTTTCTTT. Residues: CASSFPGFTEAFF.

This clone was seen at least ten times. In nucleotides, the CDR3 is TGTGCCAGTAGTATAGGAGACAGGGCTTACAATGAGCAGTTCTTC. Its protein is CASSIGDRAYNEQFF. J is TRBJ2-1 and V is TRBV19; 7 bases agree with TRBD1. The germline V gene encodes CDR1 LNHDA and CDR2 SQIVND (reference sequence). J lost 4 bases, V lost 1 base, and 4 bases had no gene match. The CDR3 runs to 15 residues.

The V gene is TRBV5-6, the J gene TRBJ1-5; TRBD1 might be the D (5 bases). The CDR3 consists of 16 residues. Trimming removed 4 bases from V and 4 bases from J, with 18 bases in between. The germline V gene has CDR1 SGHDT and CDR2 YYEEEE. For the CDR3, the DNA is TGTGCCAGCAGCCCCTCCGATCCAGGGATGAATCAGCCCCAGCATTTT. This encodes CASSPSDPGMNQPQHF.

V gene TRBV19 combines with J gene TRBJ1-4; a weak D match, TRBD1 (6 bases). Germline V lookup: CDR1 LNHDA, CDR2 SQIVND (reference sequence). The CDR3 totals 15 residues. The V gene lost 3 bases and the J gene lost 10 bases, with 18 bases spanning the gap. The CDR3 DNA follows: TGTGCCAGTAGTATGGGGGGGGGCTTCTCGGGAAAACTGTTTTTT. This sequence encodes CASSMGGGFSGKLFF.

The chain couples TRBV27 to TRBJ2-2, with a tentative D call TRBD1 (6 bases). Trimming took off 9 bases at V and 0 bases at J, with 14 bases between the two ends. This CDR3 is built from 15 residues. Germline V CDR1 and CDR2: MNHEY, SMNVEV (reference sequence). The CDR3 nucleotides are TGTGCCAGTAGACTCGCAGGGGCGAACACCGGGGAGCTGTTTTTT. Translated, it gives CASRLAGANTGELFF.

In DNA, the CDR3 is TGTGCCAGCAGCTTAGAACAGGGTTTAATTTCACCCCTCCACTTT. Amino acids: CASSLEQGLISPLHF. This chain connects TRBV7-2 to TRBJ1-6, with D perhaps TRBD1 (6 bases). CDR3 size: 15 residues. Trimming stripped 1 base from V and 9 bases from J, with 13 bases between. Germline V gene sequence: CDR1 SGHTA, CDR2 FQGNSA.

The chain joins TRBV5-1 to TRBJ1-1; TRBD1 matches 11 bases. J gave up 5 bases and V 0 bases, and 9 bases lay outside the gene matches. This CDR3 spans 17 amino acids. Germline V lookup: CDR1 SGHRS, CDR2 YFSETQ. CDR3 loop: CASSLAGTGGLRTEAFF. For the CDR3, the DNA is TGCGCCAGCAGCTTGGCCGGGACAGGGGGGCTTCGGACTGAAGCTTTCTTT.

The rearrangement uses TRBV19 and TRBJ2-7; 12 nucleotides match TRBD1. Germline values: CDR1 LNHDA, CDR2 SQIVND (reference sequence). V lost 5 bases to trimming and J lost 6 bases; unmatched junction nucleotides: 8. The CDR3 is made up of 15 amino acids. The CDR3 nucleotides are TGTGCCAGTAGTCCAACCGGGACAGGGGGCGCCGAGCAGTACTTC. It codes for CASSPTGTGGAEQYF.